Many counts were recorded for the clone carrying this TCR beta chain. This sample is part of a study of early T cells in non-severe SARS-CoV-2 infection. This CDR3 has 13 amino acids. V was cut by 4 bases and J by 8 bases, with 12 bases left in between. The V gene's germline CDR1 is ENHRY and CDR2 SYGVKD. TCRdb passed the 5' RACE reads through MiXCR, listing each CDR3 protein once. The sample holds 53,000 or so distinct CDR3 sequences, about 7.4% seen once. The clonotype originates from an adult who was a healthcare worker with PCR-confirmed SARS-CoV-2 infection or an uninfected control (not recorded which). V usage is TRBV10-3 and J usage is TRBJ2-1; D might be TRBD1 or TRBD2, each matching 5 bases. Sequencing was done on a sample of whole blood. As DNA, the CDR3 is TGTGCCATCAGTGGTCGAGGGGACGATGAGCAGTTCTTC. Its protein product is CAISGRGDDEQFF.